Below, 8 T cell receptor beta chains from the same sample are listed, as sequenced in a study of T cell repertoires in cytomegalovirus infection. One entry per CDR3 protein, called by TCRdb with MiXCR from the reads. This sample has approximately 500,000 distinct CDR3 sequences, with about 15% found just once. Specimen: CD8+ T cells from PBMCs. Every receptor here comes from a human donor in good health (CMV status not recorded). Some clones in this sample may be carry-over from other donors' samples.

This clonotype has ten or more counts. The chain recombines TRBV5-6 with TRBJ1-5, with D maybe TRBD1 (5 bases). Per the germline V gene, CDR1 is SGHDT and CDR2 is YYEEEE. The V and J ends lost 2 bases and 0 bases respectively, with 15 bases between them. The CDR3 spans 17 residues. The CDR3 protein is CASSFGSGVGSNQPQHF. The CDR3 DNA follows: TGTGCCAGCAGCTTTGGTTCGGGGGTAGGTAGCAATCAGCCCCAGCATTTT.

This chain uses TRBV2 with TRBJ1-2; D gene ambiguous. Trimming stripped 11 bases from V and 6 bases from J, with 13 bases between. The length of the CDR3 is 11 residues. In germline, CDR1 is SNHLY, CDR2 FYNNEI. In DNA form, the CDR3 reads TGTGCCCTAACCCCTGGAGATGGCTACACCTTC. This sequence encodes CALTPGDGYTF.

The chain recombines TRBV6-8 with TRBJ2-7; the D gene is possibly TRBD2 (6 bases). Germline V gives CDR1 MNHGY, CDR2 SAAAGT. This CDR3 region has 13 residues. V lost 7 bases and J 3 bases, leaving 13 bases between the germline ends. The CDR3 DNA is TGTGCCAGCAAAGTAGCGGACTTCTACGAGCAGTACTTC. Translating it yields CASKVADFYEQYF.

This chain uses TRBV4-2 with TRBJ2-7, with 9 bases fitting TRBD1. This CDR3 region has 15 residues. The ends lost 1 base at V and 4 bases at J; junction bases unmatched: 5. The germline V gene has CDR1 LGHNA and CDR2 YNFKEQ. CDR3 coding DNA: TGTGCCAGCAGCCAAGTAACAGGGGGCTTTTACGAGCAGTACTTC. It encodes CASSQVTGGFYEQYF.

At least ten counts were recorded for this clonotype. The rearrangement uses TRBV11-2 and TRBJ2-7; no clear D gene. The CDR3 consists of 12 residues. Trimming cost V 5 bases and J 3 bases, with 8 bases left between them. Germline loops: CDR1 SGHAT, CDR2 FQNNGV. The DNA of the CDR3 is TGTGCCAGCAGCGGTGAGGACTACGAGCAGTACTTC. This translates into CASSGEDYEQYF. Based on the CDR3 plus reference TRBV11-2 and TRBJ2-7, the full variable domain is EAGVAQSPRYKIIEKRQSVAFWCNPISGHATLYWYQQILGQGPKLLIQFQNNGVVDDSQLPKDRFSAERLKGVDSTLKIQPAKLEDSAVYLCASSGEDYEQYFGPGTRLTVT.

This clonotype was seen at least ten times. V and J are TRBV5-5 and TRBJ1-5, with unresolved D. This CDR3 is 14 amino acids long. The germline V gene encodes CDR1 SGHKS and CDR2 YYEKEE (reference sequence). Trimming took 4 bases from V and 5 from J, leaving 13 bases between them. In nucleotides, the CDR3 is TGTGCCAGCAGCGTGGGATCACGAGATCAGCCCCAGCATTTT. Translating it yields CASSVGSRDQPQHF.

This sequence joins TRBV5-1 and TRBJ1-5; D unclear. Deletions cut 4 bases from V and 6 bases from J, with 8 bases between. The CDR3 contains 12 residues. Germline lookup yields CDR1 SGHRS and CDR2 YFSETQ. The DNA for the CDR3 is TGCGCCAGCAGCCCCGAAGGTCAGCCCCAGCATTTT. The encoded protein is CASSPEGQPQHF. Complete variable domain (other parts from reference TRBV5-1 and TRBJ1-5): KAGVTQTPRYLIKTRGQQVTLSCSPISGHRSVSWYQQTPGQGLQFLFEYFSETQRNKGNFPGRFSGRQFSNSRSEMNVSTLELGDSALYLCASSPEGQPQHFGDGTRLSIL.

This clonotype has at least ten counts. The V call is TRBV28, the J call TRBJ2-7; 12 nucleotides match TRBD1. The V gene's germline CDR1 is MDHEN and CDR2 SYDVKM. CDR3 length: 13 residues. CDR3 region: CAGRDRGRYEQYF. The CDR3 region has the DNA TGTGCAGGCCGGGACAGGGGGCGATACGAGCAGTACTTC.